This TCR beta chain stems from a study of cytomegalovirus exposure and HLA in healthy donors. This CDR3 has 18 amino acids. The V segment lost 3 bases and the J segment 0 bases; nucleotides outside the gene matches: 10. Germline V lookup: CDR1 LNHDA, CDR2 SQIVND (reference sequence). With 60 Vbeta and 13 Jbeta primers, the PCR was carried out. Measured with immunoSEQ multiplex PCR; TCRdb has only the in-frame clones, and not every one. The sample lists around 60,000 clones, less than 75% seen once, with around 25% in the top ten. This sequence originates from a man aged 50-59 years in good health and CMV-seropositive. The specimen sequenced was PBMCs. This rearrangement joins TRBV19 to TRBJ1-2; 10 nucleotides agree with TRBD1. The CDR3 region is CASSIQATGGASNYGYTF. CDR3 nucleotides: TGTGCCAGTAGTATCCAAGCGACAGGGGGCGCGTCTAACTATGGCTACACCTTC.